This T cell receptor (beta chain) was captured by sequencing in a study of cytomegalovirus exposure and HLA in healthy donors. In the PCR, 60 Vbeta and 13 Jbeta primers were used. This table comes from immunoSEQ multiplex PCR, and its TCRdb copy is limited to in-frame clones, with some not included. The sample yields 95,000 to 130,000 clones, under 85% seen once. Trimming removed 8 bases at V and 3 bases at J, with 12 bases between. Germline V CDR1 and CDR2: SNHLY, FYNNEI. The CDR3 extends over 13 amino acids. The rearrangement joins TRBV2 to TRBJ2-3; D not certain. Material for sequencing was PBMCs. The TCR comes from a woman aged 18-29 years in good health and CMV-seronegative. CDR3: CASFWATTDTQYF. DNA for the CDR3: TGTGCCAGCTTTTGGGCTACTACAGATACGCAGTATTTT.